Listed here is a single TCR beta chain. This sample was taken from a study of blood T cell repertoires in COVID-19. Across the whole study: Collection of acute and convalescent COVID-19 samples took place in the United States, Italy and Spain. The analysed material was cDNA or gDNA that came from T cells, B-cell-depleted T cells, or PBMCs.

Germline lookup yields CDR1 SQVTM and CDR2 ANQGSEA. This CDR3 contains 13 residues. Unmatched junction bases numbered 2, after V lost 4 bases and J lost 4 bases. As handled by the study authors: For nucleated cells, counts were estimated from reference gene primer amplification. TCRdb's table, derived via immunoSEQ multiplex PCR, lists solely in-frame clones and lacks some. That table furnishes V, J and clone size, whereas the DNA furnished D and trimming. The table lists 60,000 to 100,000 clones, approximately 90% of them singletons, with over 4% in the top ten. Sample: peripheral blood. This chain joins TRBV29-1 and TRBJ2-1; 9 nucleotides agree with TRBD2. The clonotype originates from a man aged 45-60 years with active COVID-19. CDR3 protein: CSVASGIYNEQFF. The DNA for the CDR3 is TGCAGCGTTGCTAGCGGGATTTACAATGAGCAGTTCTTC.